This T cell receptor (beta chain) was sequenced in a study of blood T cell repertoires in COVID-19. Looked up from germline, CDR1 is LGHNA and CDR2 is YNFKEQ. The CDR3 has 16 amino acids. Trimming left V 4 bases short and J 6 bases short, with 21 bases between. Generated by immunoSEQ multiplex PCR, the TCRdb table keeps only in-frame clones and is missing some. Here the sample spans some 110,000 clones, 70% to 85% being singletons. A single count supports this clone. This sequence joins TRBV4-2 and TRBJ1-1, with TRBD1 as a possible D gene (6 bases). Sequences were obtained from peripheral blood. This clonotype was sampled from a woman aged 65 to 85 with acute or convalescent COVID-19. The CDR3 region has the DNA TGTGCCAGCAGCCCCCGCGGGGGGCAGGGAAGGGCTGAAGCTTTCTTT. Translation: CASSPRGGQGRAEAFF.